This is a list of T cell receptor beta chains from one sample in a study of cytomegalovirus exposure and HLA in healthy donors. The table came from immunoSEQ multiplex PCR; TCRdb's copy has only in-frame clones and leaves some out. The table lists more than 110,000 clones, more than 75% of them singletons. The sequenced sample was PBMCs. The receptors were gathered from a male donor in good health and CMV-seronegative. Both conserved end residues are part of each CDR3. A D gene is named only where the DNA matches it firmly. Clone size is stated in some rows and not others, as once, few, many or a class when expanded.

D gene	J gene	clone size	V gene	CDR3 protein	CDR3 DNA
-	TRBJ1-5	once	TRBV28	CASSLFRNQPQHF	TGTGCCAGCAGTTTATTCAGGAATCAGCCCCAGCATTTT
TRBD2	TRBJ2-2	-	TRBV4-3	CASSQEPAGTGELFF	TGCGCCAGCAGCCAAGAGCCAGCGGGGACCGGGGAGCTGTTTTTT
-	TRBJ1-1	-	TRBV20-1	CSASREEAFF	TGCAGTGCTAGCCGGGAAGAGGCTTTCTTT
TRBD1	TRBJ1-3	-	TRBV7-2	CASTLVGLKTGYSGNTIYF	TGTGCCAGCACACTAGTAGGGCTAAAGACAGGGTACTCTGGAAACACCATATATTTT
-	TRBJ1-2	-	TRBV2	CASGRENYGYTF	TGTGCCAGCGGCAGGGAAAACTATGGCTACACCTTC
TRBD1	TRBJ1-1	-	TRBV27	CASSPVPGTGGAGTEAFF	TGTGCCAGCAGTCCGGTCCCGGGGACAGGGGGCGCGGGCACTGAAGCTTTCTTT
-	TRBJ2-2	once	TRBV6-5	CASSRGGELFF	TGTGCCAGCAGTCGGGGTGGGGAGCTGTTTTTT
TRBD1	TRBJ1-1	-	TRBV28	CASSPQGRNTEAFF	TGTGCCAGCAGCCCACAGGGGCGAAACACTGAAGCTTTCTTT
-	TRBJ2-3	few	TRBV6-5	CASSPHRNQPDTQYF	TGTGCCAGCAGTCCGCACAGGAACCAGCCAGATACGCAGTATTTT
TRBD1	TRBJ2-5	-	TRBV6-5	CASSYSIGLRGETQYF	TGTGCCAGCAGTTACTCGATTGGACTCAGGGGGGAGACCCAGTACTTC
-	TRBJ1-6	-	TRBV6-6	CASLGENSPLHF	TGTGCCAGCCTAGGAGAAAATTCACCCCTCCACTTT
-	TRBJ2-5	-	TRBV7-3	CASSLSYSGETQYF	TGTGCCAGCAGCTTAAGTTACAGTGGGGAGACCCAGTACTTC
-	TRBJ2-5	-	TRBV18	CASSPVGDTETQYF	TGTGCCAGCTCACCCGTCGGGGACACAGAGACCCAGTACTTC
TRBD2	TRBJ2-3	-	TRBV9	CASSVASGGPDTQYF	TGTGCCAGCAGCGTGGCTAGCGGGGGTCCAGATACGCAGTATTTT
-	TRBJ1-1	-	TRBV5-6	CASSWARGWGRTEAFF	TGTGCCAGCAGCTGGGCCAGGGGTTGGGGTCGCACTGAAGCTTTCTTT
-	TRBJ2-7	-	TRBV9	CASSVAQGGRAYEQYF	TGTGCCAGCAGCGTAGCTCAGGGAGGCAGAGCCTACGAGCAGTACTTC
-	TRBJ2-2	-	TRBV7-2	CASSTDWTNTEELFF	TGTGCCAGCAGTACGGACTGGACGAACACCGAGGAGCTGTTTTTT
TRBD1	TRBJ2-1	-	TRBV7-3	CASSSITGASNNEQFF	TGTGCCAGCAGCTCCATAACAGGGGCCTCCAACAATGAGCAGTTCTTC
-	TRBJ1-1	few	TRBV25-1	CASSETGLRRTEAFF	TGTGCCAGCAGTGAAACAGGGCTTCGTCGGACTGAAGCTTTCTTT
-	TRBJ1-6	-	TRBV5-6	CASSLKQGPYNSPLHF	TGTGCCAGCAGCTTAAAACAGGGCCCTTATAATTCACCCCTCCACTTT
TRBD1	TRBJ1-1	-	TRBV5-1	CASSWAPTGSTEAFF	TGCGCCAGCAGCTGGGCCCCGACAGGGTCTACTGAAGCTTTCTTT
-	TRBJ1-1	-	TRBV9	CASSVQGFTEAFF	TGTGCCAGCAGCGTGCAGGGGTTCACTGAAGCTTTCTTT
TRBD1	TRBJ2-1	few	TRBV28	CASSYSRGTGRNEQFF	TGTGCCAGCAGTTACAGTAGGGGGACAGGGAGGAATGAGCAGTTCTTC
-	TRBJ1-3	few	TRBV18	CASSPSPGTPGNTIYF	TGTGCCAGCTCACCGAGTCCCGGGACTCCTGGAAACACCATATATTTT
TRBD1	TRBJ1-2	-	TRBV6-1	CASSELTGSNYGYTF	TGTGCCAGCAGTGAACTGACAGGGAGTAACTATGGCTACACCTTC
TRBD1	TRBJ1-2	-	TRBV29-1	CSVGAGQGYGYTF	TGCAGCGTTGGGGCGGGACAGGGCTATGGCTACACCTTC
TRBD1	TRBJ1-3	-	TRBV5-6	CASSPRSTGRPGNTIYF	TGTGCCAGCAGCCCACGATCGACAGGGAGGCCTGGAAACACCATATATTTT
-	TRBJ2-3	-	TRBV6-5	CASSYSAGASTDTQYF	TGTGCCAGCAGTTACTCCGCAGGGGCTAGCACAGATACGCAGTATTTT
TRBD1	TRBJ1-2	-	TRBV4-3	CASSQGGDRLDGYTF	TGCGCCAGCAGCCAAGGTGGGGACAGGTTAGATGGCTACACCTTC
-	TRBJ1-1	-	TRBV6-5	CASSEKNTEAFF	TGTGCCAGCAGTGAGAAGAACACTGAAGCTTTCTTT
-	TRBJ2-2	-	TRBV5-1	CASRQNRIQANTGELFF	TGCGCCAGCCGACAAAACAGGATACAAGCGAACACCGGGGAGCTGTTTTTT
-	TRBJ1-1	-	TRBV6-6	CASVRGVNTEAFF	TGTGCCAGCGTACGGGGGGTGAACACTGAAGCTTTCTTT
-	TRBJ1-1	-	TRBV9	CASGYTRGGVTEAFF	TGTGCCAGCGGTTACACCAGGGGTGGGGTAACTGAAGCTTTCTTT
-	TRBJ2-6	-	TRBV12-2	CASRSQGVSGANVLTF	TGTGCAAGTCGCTCCCAGGGGGTCTCCGGGGCCAACGTCCTGACTTTC
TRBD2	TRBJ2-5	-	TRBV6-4	CASRPSGGVETQYF	TGTGCCAGCAGGCCTAGCGGGGGGGTTGAGACCCAGTACTTC